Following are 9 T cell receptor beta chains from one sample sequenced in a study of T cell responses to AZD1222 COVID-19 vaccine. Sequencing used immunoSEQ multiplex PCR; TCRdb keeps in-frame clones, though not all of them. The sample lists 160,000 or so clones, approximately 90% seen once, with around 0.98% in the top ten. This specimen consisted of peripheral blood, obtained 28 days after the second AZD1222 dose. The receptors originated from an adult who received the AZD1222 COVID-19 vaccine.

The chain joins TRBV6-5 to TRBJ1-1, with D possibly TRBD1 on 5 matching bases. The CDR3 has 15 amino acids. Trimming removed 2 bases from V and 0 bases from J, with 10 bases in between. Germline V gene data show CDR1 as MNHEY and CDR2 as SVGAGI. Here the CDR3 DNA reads TGTGCCAGCAGTTACGAAGGGGTGGTGAACACTGAAGCTTTCTTT. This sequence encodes CASSYEGVVNTEAFF.

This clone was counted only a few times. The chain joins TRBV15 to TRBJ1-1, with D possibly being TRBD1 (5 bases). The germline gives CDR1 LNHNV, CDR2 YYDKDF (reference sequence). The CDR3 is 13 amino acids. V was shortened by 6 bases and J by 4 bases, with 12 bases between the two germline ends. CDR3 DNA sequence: TGTGCCACCAGTCAACCAGGGTTCACTGAAGCTTTCTTT. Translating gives CATSQPGFTEAFF.

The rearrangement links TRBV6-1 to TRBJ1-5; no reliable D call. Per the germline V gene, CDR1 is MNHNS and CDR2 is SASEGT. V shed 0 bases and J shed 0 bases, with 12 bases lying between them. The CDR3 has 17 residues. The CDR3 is CASSEARRWDSNQPQHF. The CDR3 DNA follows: TGTGCCAGCAGTGAAGCGCGCAGGTGGGATAGCAATCAGCCCCAGCATTTT.

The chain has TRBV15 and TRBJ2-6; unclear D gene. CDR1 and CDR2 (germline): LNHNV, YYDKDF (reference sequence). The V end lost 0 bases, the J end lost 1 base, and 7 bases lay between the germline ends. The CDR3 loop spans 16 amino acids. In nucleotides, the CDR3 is TGTGCCACCAGCAGAGAGGTCGGATCTGGGGCCAACGTCCTGACTTTC. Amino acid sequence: CATSREVGSGANVLTF.

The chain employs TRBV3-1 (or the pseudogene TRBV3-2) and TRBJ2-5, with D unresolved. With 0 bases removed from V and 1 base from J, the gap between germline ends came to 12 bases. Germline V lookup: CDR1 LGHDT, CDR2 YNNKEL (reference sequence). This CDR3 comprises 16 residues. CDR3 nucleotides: TGTGCCAGCAGCCAAGATCTAATACGCAGCCAAGAGACCCAGTACTTC. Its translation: CASSQDLIRSQETQYF.

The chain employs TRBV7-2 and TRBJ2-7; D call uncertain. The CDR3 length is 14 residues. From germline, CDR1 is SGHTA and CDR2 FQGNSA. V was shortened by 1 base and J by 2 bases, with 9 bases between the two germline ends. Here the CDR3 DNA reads TGTGCCAGCAGCTTAGGGTCTTTCACCTACGAGCAGTACTTC. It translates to CASSLGSFTYEQYF.

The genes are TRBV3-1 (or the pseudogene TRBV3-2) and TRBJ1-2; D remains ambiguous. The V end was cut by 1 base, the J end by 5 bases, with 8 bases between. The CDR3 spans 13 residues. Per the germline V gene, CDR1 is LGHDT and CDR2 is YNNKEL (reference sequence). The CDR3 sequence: CASSQVARYGYTF. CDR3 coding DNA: TGTGCCAGCAGCCAAGTTGCCCGGTATGGCTACACCTTC.

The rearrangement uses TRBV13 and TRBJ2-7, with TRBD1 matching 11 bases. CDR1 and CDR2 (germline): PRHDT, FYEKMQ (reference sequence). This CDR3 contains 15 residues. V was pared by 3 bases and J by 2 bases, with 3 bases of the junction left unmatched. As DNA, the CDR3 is TGTGCCAGCAGCTTTGGGACAGGGGGTCCCTACGAGCAGTACTTC. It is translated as CASSFGTGGPYEQYF.

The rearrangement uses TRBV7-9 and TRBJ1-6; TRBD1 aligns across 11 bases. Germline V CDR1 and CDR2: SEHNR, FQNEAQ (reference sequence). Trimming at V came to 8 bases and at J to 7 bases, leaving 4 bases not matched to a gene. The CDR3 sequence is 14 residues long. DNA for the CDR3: TGTGCCAGCCGACGGGACAGGGGGAATTCACCCCTCCACTTT. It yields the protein CASRRDRGNSPLHF.